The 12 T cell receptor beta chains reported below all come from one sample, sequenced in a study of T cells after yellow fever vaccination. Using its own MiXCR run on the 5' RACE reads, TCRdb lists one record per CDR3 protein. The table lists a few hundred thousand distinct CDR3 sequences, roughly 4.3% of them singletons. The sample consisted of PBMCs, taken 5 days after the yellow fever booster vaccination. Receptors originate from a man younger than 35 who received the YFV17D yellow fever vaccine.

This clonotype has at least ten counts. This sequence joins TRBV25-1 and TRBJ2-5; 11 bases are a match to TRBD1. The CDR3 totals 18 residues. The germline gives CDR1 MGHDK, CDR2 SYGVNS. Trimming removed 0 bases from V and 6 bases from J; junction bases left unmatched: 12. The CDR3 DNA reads TGTGCCAGCAGTGAATATAAGGGACAGGGGGTAAGGGCACAGACCCAGTACTTC. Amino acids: CASSEYKGQGVRAQTQYF.

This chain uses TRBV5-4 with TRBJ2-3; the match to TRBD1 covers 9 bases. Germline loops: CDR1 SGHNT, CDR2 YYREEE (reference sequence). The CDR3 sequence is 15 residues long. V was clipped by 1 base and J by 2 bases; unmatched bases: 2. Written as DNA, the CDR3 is TGTGCCAGCAGCTTGCGGACAGGGGACACAGATACGCAGTATTTT. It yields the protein CASSLRTGDTDTQYF.

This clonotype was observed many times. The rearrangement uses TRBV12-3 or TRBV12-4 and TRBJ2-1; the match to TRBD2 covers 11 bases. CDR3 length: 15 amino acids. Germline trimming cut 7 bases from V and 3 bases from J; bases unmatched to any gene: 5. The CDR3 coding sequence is TGTGCCAGCAACATAGCGGGGGGGCACTACAATGAGCAGTTCTTC. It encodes CASNIAGGHYNEQFF.

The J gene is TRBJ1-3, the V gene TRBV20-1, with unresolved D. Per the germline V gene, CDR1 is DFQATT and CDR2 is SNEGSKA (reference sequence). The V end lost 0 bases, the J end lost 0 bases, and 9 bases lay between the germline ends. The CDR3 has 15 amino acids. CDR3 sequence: CSARDPAVSGNTIYF. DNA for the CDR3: TGCAGTGCTAGAGATCCCGCAGTCTCTGGAAACACCATATATTTT.

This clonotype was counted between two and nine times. In nucleotides, the CDR3 is TGTGCCAGCAGCTCCGGACTCCGCCGGGGCTACACCTTC. Residues: CASSSGLRRGYTF. The chain is built from TRBV7-2 and TRBJ1-2; D is undetermined. Germline CDR1 SGHTA, CDR2 FQGNSA. With 4 bases removed from V and 8 bases from J, the gap between germline ends came to 14 bases. The CDR3 loop spans 13 amino acids.

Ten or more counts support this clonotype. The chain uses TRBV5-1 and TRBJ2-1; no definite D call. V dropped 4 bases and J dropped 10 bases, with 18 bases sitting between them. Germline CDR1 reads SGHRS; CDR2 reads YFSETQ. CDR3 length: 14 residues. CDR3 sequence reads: CASSPAGSRWEQFF. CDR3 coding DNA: TGCGCCAGCAGCCCGGCAGGTTCTAGATGGGAGCAGTTCTTC.

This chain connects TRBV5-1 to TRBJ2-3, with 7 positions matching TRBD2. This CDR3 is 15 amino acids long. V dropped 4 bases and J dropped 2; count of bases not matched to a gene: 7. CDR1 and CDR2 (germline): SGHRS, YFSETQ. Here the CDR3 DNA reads TGCGCCAGCAGCGGAGGGGACTACACCACAGATACGCAGTATTTT. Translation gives CASSGGDYTTDTQYF.

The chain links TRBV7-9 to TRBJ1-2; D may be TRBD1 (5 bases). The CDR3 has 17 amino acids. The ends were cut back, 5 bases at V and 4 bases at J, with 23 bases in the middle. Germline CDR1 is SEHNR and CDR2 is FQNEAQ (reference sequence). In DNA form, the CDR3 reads TGTGCCAGCAGCCCCGCTTTAGGGACGGAAGCTGGCTATGGCTACACCTTC. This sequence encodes CASSPALGTEAGYGYTF. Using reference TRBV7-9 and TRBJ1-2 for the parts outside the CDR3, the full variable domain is DTGVSQNPRHKITKRGQNVTFRCDPISEHNRLYWYRQTLGQGPEFLTYFQNEAQLEKSRLLSDRFSAERPKGSFSTLEIQRTEQGDSAMYLCASSPALGTEAGYGYTFGSGTRLTVV.

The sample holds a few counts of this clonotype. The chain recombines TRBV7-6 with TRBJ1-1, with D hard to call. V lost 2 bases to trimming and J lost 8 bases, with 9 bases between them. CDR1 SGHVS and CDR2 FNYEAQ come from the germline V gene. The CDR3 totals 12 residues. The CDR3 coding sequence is TGTGCCAGCAGCTTAATTGCCGGAGAAGCTTTCTTT. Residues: CASSLIAGEAFF.

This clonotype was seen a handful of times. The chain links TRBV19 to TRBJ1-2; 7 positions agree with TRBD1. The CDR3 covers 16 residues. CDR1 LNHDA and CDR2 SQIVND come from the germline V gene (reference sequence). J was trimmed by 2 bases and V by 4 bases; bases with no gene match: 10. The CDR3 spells CASSTSTDRANYGYTF. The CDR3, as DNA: TGTGCCAGTAGTACCTCAACCGACAGGGCAAACTATGGCTACACCTTC.

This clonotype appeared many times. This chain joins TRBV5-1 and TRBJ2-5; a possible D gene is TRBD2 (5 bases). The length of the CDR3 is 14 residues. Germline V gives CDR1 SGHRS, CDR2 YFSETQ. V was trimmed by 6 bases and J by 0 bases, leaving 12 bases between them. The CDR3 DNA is TGCGCCAGCATGAGCGGAGGATACCAAGAGACCCAGTACTTC. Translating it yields CASMSGGYQETQYF.

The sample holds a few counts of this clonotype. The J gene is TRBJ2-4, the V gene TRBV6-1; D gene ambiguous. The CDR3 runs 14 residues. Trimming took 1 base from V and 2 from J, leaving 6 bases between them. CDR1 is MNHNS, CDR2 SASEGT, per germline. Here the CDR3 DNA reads TGTGCCAGCAGTGAAGAAGGGCCCAAAAACATTCAGTACTTC. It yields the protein CASSEEGPKNIQYF.